One sample yielded the 3 T cell receptor beta chains listed below, sequenced in a study of T-cell memory formation after mild COVID-19. TCRdb itself ran the 5' RACE reads through MiXCR, one entry per CDR3 protein. The table includes just under 350,000 distinct CDR3 sequences, over 10% detected once. Sequencing used PBMCs or a T cell subset sorted from them (not recorded which). The receptors derive from a man aged 18 to 30 who had mild COVID-19 (a few samples of this study predate the infection). Cell type and time point are not known.

Only a few counts were recorded for this clonotype. The chain joins TRBV4-1 to TRBJ2-5; 8 nucleotides agree with TRBD1. The CDR3 covers 13 residues. V shed 1 base, J shed 8 bases, and the junction held 3 bases outside the gene matches. The V gene's germline CDR1 is MGHRA and CDR2 YSYEKL. The CDR3 sequence: CASSQGQGSTQYF. CDR3 sequence (DNA): TGCGCCAGCAGCCAAGGACAGGGGAGTACCCAGTACTTC.

The chain is built from TRBV5-1 and TRBJ2-7; TRBD1 matches at 7 bases. The CDR3 contains 13 residues. The J segment lost 6 bases and the V segment lost 4 bases, leaving 7 bases of the junction unmatched. Germline-derived CDR1 and CDR2 are SGHRS and YFSETQ. CDR3 loop: CASSLGQDAEQYV. The DNA of the CDR3 is TGCGCCAGCAGCCTTGGACAGGACGCCGAGCAGTACGTC.

This clonotype was counted a few times. V is TRBV20-1 and J is TRBJ1-1; 8 nucleotides line up with TRBD1. The trim removed 4 bases at V and 1 base at J, leaving 8 bases unmatched. Germline CDR1 is DFQATT and CDR2 is SNEGSKA (reference sequence). The CDR3 has 15 amino acids. CDR3 loop: CSANPGQVKNTEAFF. For the CDR3, the DNA is TGCAGTGCTAACCCGGGACAGGTGAAGAACACTGAAGCTTTCTTT.